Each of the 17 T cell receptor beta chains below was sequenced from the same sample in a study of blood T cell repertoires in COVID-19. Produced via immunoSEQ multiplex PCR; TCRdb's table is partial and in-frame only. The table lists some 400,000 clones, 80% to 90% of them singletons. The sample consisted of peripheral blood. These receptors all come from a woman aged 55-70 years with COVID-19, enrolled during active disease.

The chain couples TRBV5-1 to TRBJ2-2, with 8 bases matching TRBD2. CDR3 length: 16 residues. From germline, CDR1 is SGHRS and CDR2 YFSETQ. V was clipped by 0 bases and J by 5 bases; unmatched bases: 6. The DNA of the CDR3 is TGCGCCAGCAGCTTGGTGGCGGGGGGCATGACCGGGGAGCTGTTTTTT. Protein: CASSLVAGGMTGELFF.

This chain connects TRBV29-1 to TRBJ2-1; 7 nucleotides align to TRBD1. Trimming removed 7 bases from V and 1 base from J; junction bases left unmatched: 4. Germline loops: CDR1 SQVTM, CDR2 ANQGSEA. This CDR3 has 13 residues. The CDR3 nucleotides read TGCAGCGGGGGGACAGATTCCTACAATGAGCAGTTCTTC. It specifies CSGGTDSYNEQFF.

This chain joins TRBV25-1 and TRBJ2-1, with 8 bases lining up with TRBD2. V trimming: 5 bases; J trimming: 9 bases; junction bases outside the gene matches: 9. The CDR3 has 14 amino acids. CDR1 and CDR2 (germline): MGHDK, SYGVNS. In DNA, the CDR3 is TGTGCCAGCAGTTTGCCGGGACTAGAGAGTGAGCAGTTCTTC. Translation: CASSLPGLESEQFF.

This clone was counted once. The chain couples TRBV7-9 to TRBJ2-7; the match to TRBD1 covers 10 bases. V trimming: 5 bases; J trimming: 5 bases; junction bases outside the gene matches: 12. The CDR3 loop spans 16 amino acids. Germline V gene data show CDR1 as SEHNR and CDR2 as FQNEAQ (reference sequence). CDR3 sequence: CASSIPGQGNFDEQYF. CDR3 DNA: TGTGCCAGCAGCATCCCGGGACAGGGGAATTTTGACGAGCAGTACTTC. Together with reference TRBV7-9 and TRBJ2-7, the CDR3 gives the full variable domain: DTGVSQNPRHKITKRGQNVTFRCDPISEHNRLYWYRQTLGQGPEFLTYFQNEAQLEKSRLLSDRFSAERPKGSFSTLEIQRTEQGDSAMYLCASSIPGQGNFDEQYFGPGTRLTVT.

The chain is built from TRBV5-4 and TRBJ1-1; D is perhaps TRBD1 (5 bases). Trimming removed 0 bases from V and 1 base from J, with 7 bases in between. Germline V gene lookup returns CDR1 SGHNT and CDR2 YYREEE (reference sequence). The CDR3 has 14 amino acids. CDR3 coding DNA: TGTGCCAGCAGCTTGGGGACATGGAACACTGAAGCTTTCTTT. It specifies CASSLGTWNTEAFF.

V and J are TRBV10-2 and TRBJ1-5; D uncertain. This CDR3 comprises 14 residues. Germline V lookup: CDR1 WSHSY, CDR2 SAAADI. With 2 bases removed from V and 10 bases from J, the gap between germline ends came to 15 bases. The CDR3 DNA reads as TGCGCCAGCAGTGAGAGGAGGGTACCTAGTCCCCAGCATTTT. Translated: CASSERRVPSPQHF.

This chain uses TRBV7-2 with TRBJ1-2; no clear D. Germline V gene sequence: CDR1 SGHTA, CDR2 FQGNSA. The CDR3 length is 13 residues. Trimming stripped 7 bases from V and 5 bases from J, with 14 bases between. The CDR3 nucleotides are TGTGCCAGCACCACGGGGAGTAGTTATGGCTACACCTTC. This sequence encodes CASTTGSSYGYTF.

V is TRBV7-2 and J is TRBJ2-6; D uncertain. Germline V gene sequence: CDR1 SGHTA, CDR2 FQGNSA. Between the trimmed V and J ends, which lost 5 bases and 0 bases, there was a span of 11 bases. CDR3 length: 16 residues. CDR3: CASSQSAVSGANVLTF. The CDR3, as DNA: TGTGCCAGCAGCCAGTCCGCCGTCTCTGGGGCCAACGTCCTGACTTTC.

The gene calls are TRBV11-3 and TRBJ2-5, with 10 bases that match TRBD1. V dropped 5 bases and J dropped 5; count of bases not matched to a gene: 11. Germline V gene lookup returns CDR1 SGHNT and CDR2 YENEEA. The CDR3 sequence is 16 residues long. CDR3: CASSHGDRGLHETQYF. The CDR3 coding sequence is TGTGCCAGCAGCCATGGGGACAGGGGACTTCACGAGACCCAGTACTTC.

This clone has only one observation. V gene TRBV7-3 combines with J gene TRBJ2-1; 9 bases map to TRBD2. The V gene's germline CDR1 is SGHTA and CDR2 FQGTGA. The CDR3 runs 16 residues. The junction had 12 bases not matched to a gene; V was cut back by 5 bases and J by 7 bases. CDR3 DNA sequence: TGTGCCAGCAGCCCCCGAGGCGGGGGGGCTGGGAATGAGCAGTTCTTC. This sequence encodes CASSPRGGGAGNEQFF.

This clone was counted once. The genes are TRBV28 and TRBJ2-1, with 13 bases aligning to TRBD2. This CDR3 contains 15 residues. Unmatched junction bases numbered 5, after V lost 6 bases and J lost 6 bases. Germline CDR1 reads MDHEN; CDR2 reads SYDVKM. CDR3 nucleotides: TGTGCCAGCAGGATGGGGACTAGCGGGGTCAATGAGCAGTTCTTC. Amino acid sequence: CASRMGTSGVNEQFF. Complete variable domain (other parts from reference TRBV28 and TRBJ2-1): DVKVTQSSRYLVKRTGEKVFLECVQDMDHENMFWYRQDPGLGLRLIYFSYDVKMKEKGDIPEGYSVSREKKERFSLILESASTNQTSMYLCASRMGTSGVNEQFFGPGTRLTVL.

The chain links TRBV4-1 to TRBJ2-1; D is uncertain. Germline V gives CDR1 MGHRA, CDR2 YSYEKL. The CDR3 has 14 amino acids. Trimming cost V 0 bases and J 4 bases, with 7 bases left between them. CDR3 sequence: CASSQEIVYNEQFF. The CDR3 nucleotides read TGCGCCAGCAGCCAAGAAATCGTTTACAATGAGCAGTTCTTC.

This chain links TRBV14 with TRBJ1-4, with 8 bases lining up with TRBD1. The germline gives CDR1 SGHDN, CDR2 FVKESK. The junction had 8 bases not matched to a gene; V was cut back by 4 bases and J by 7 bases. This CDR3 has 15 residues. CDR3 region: CASSPRTGRREKLFF. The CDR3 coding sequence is TGTGCCAGCAGCCCTCGGACAGGGAGGCGTGAAAAACTGTTTTTT.

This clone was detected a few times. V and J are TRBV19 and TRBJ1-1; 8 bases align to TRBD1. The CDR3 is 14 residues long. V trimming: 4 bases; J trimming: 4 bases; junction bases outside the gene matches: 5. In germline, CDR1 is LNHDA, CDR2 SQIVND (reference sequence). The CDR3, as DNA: TGTGCCAGTAGTAAGAGACAGGGGATCACTGAAGCTTTCTTT. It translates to CASSKRQGITEAFF. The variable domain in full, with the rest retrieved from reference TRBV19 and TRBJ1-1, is DGGITQSPKYLFRKEGQNVTLSCEQNLNHDAMYWYRQDPGQGLRLIYYSQIVNDFQKGDIAEGYSVSREKKESFPLTVTSAQKNPTAFYLCASSKRQGITEAFFGQGTRLTVV.

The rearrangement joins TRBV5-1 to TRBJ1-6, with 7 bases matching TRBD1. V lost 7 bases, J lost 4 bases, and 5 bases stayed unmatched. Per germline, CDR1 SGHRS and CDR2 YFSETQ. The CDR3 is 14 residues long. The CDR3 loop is CASRKQGYNSPLHF. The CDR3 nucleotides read TGCGCCAGCCGAAAACAGGGGTATAATTCACCCCTCCACTTT.

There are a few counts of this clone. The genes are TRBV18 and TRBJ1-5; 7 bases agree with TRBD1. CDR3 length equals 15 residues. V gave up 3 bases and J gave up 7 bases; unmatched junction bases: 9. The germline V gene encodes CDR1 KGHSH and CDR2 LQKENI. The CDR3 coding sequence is TGTGCCAGCTCACCTCTAGGACAGGTTAGCCAGCCCCAGCATTTT. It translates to CASSPLGQVSQPQHF.

The CDR3 region is CASSPTYGQTNEKLFF. DNA for the CDR3: TGTGCCAGCTCACCTACTTACGGACAGACTAATGAAAAACTGTTTTTT. J is TRBJ1-4 and V is TRBV18; D possibly corresponds to TRBD1 (6 bases). CDR1 KGHSH and CDR2 LQKENI come from the germline V gene. The CDR3 has 16 residues. V lost 3 bases to trimming and J lost 2 bases, with 13 bases between them.